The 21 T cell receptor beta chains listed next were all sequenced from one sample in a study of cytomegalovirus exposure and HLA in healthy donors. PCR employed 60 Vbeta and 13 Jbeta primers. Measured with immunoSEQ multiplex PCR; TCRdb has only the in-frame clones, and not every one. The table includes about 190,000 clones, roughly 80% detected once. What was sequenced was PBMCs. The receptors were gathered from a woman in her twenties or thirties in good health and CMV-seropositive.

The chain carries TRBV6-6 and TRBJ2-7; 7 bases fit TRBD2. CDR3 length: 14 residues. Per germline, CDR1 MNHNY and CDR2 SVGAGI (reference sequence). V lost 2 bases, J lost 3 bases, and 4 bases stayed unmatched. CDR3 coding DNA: TGTGCCAGCAGTTACGGGGAGGGCAACTACGAGCAGTACTTC. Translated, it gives CASSYGEGNYEQYF.

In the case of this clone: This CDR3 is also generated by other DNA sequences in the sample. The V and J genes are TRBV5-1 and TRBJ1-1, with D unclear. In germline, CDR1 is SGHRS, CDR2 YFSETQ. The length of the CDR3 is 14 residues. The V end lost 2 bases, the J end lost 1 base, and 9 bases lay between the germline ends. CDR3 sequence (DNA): TGCGCCAGCAGCTTCTTGGGAGGGAACACTGAAGCTTTCTTT. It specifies CASSFLGGNTEAFF.

CDR3 sequence: CASSVHGGRGVSIGETQYF. Here the CDR3 DNA reads TGTGCCAGCAGCGTCCACGGGGGGCGTGGGGTTAGTATTGGTGAGACCCAGTACTTC. The genes are TRBV9 and TRBJ2-5; TRBD2 might be the D (7 bases). The germline V gene encodes CDR1 SGDLS and CDR2 YYNGEE. The ends were cut back, 2 bases at V and 5 bases at J, with 28 bases in the middle. The CDR3 covers 19 residues.

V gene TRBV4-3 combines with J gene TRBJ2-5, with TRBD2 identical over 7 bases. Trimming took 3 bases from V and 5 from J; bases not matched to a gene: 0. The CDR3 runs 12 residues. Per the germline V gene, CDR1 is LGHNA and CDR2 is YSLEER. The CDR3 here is CASSHSGETQYF. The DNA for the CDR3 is TGCGCCAGCAGCCATAGCGGGGAGACCCAGTACTTC.

The CDR3 here is CAIQGLLDQPQHF. For the CDR3, the DNA is TGTGCCATTCAGGGACTCCTAGACCAGCCCCAGCATTTT. V gene TRBV28 combines with J gene TRBJ1-5, with a possible D match to TRBD1 (5 bases). Germline V gene sequence: CDR1 MDHEN, CDR2 SYDVKM. V was cut by 10 bases and J by 7 bases, with 17 bases left in between. There are 13 residues in the CDR3.

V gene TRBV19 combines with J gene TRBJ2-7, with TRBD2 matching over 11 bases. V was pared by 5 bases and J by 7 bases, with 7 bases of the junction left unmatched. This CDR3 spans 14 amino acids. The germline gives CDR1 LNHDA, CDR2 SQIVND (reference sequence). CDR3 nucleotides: TGTGCCAGTAGTGGGACTAGCGGTCCCCTTGAGCAGTACTTC. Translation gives CASSGTSGPLEQYF. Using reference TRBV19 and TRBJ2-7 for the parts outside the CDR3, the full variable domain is DGGITQSPKYLFRKEGQNVTLSCEQNLNHDAMYWYRQDPGQGLRLIYYSQIVNDFQKGDIAEGYSVSREKKESFPLTVTSAQKNPTAFYLCASSGTSGPLEQYFGPGTRLTVT.

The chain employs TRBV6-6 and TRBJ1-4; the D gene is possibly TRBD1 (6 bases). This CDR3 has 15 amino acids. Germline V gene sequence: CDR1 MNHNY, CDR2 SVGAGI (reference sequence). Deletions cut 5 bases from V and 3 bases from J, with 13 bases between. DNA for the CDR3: TGTGCCAGCAGTCGTTTAGGGGGGGCTAATGAAAAACTGTTTTTT. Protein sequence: CASSRLGGANEKLFF.

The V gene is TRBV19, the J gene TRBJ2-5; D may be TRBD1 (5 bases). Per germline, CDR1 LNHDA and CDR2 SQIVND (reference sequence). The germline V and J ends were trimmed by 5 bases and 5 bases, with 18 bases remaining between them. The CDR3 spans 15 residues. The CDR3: CASSERTRTAETQYF. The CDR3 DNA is TGTGCCAGTAGTGAAAGGACACGAACCGCGGAGACCCAGTACTTC. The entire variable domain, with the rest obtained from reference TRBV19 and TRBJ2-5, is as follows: DGGITQSPKYLFRKEGQNVTLSCEQNLNHDAMYWYRQDPGQGLRLIYYSQIVNDFQKGDIAEGYSVSREKKESFPLTVTSAQKNPTAFYLCASSERTRTAETQYFGPGTRLLVL.

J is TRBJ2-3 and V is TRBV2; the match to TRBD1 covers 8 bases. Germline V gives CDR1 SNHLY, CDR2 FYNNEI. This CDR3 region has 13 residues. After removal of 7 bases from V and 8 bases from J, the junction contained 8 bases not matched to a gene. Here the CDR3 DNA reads TGTGCCAGCAACGGACAGGGACGAGGTACGCAGTATTTT. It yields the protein CASNGQGRGTQYF.

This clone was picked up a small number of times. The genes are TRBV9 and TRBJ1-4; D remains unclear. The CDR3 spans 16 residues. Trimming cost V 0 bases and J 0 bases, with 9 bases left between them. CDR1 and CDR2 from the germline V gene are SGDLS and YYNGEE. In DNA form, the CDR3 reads TGTGCCAGCAGCGTAGCGGGGATAGCAACTAATGAAAAACTGTTTTTT. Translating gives CASSVAGIATNEKLFF.

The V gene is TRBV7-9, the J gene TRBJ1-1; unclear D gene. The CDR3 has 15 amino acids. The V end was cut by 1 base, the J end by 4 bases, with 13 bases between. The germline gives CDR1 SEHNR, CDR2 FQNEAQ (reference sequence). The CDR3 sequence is CASSLVAPSGTEAFF. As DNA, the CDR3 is TGTGCCAGCAGCTTAGTTGCCCCTTCGGGCACTGAAGCTTTCTTT.

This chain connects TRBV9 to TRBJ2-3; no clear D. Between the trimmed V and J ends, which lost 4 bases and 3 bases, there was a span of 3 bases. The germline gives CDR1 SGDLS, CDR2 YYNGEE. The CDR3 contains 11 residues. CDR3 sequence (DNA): TGTGCCAGCAGCTATACAGATACGCAGTATTTT. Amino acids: CASSYTDTQYF.

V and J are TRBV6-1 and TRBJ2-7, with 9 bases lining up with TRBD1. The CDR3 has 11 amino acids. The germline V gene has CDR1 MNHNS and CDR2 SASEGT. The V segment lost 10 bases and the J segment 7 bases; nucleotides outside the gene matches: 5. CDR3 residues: CATDRGLEQYF. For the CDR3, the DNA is TGTGCCACCGACAGGGGGTTAGAGCAGTACTTC.

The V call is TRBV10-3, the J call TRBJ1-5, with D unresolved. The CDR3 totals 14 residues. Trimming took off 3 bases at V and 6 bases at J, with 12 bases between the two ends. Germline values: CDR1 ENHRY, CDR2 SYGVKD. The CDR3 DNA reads TGTGCCATCAGTGAATATGAGGGCTCTCAGCCCCAGCATTTT. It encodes CAISEYEGSQPQHF.

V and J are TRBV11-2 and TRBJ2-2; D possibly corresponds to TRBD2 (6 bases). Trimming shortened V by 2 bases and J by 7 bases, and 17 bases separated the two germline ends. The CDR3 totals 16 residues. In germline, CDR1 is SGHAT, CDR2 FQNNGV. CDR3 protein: CASSLRVLGRSGELFF. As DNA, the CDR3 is TGTGCCAGCAGCTTACGGGTATTAGGGAGGAGCGGGGAGCTGTTTTTT.

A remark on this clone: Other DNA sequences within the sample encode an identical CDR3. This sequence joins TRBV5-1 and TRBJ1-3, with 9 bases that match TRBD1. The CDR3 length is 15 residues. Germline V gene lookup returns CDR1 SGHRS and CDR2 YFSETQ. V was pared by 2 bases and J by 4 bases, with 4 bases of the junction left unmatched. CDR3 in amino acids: CASSLTGGPGNTIYF. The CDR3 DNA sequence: TGCGCCAGCAGCTTAACAGGGGGCCCCGGAAACACCATATATTTT. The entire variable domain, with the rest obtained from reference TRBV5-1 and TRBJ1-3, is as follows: KAGVTQTPRYLIKTRGQQVTLSCSPISGHRSVSWYQQTPGQGLQFLFEYFSETQRNKGNFPGRFSGRQFSNSRSEMNVSTLELGDSALYLCASSLTGGPGNTIYFGEGSWLTVV.

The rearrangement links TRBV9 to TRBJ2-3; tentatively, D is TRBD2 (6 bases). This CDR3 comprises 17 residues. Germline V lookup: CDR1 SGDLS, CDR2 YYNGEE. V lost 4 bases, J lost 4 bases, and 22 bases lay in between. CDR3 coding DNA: TGTGCCAGCAGCTTTCGGGTGGGCGGGGCCCCCTCAGATACGCAGTATTTT. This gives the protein CASSFRVGGAPSDTQYF.

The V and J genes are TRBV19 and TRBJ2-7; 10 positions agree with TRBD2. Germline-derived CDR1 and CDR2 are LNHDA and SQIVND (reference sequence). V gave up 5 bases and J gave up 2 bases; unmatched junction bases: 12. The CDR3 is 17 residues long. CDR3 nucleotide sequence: TGTGCCAGTAGTCCCAGGACTAGCGGATCCTTCACCTACGAGCAGTACTTC. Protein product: CASSPRTSGSFTYEQYF.

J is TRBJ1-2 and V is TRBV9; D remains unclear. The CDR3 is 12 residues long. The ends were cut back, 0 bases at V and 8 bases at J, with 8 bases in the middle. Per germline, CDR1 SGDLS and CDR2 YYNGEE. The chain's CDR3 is CASSVGPRGYTF. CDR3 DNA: TGTGCCAGCAGCGTAGGCCCGCGGGGCTACACCTTC.

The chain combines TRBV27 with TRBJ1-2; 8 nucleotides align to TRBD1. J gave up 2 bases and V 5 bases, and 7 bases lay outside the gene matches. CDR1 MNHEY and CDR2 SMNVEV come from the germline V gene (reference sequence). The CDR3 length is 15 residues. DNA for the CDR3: TGTGCCAGCAGTCCTCGACAGGGGATCAACTATGGCTACACCTTC. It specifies CASSPRQGINYGYTF.

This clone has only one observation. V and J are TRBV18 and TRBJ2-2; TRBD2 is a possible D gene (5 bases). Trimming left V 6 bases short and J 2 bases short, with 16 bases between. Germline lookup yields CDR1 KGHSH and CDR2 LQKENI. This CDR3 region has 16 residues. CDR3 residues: CASSARLADNTGELFF. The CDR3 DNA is TGTGCCAGCTCCGCGAGGCTAGCAGATAACACCGGGGAGCTGTTTTTT.